This T cell receptor (beta chain) was sequenced in a study of neurological immune-mediated disorders. Synthesis of cDNA was accomplished via 5'RACE employing 10-nucleotide random UMIs. TCRdb passed the 5' RACE reads through MiXCR, listing each CDR3 protein once. The data show around 21,000 distinct CDR3 sequences, 7.5% seen once. This clonotype was seen ten or more times. This CDR3 comprises 15 residues. V was pared by 1 base and J by 0 bases, with 6 bases between. The germline CDR1 and CDR2 sequences are MNHEY and SVGAGI. This TCR came from a woman under 40 with HTLV-1-associated myelopathy (HAM/TSP). The chain is built from TRBV6-5 and TRBJ1-4, with unresolved D. Source material: CD8+ T cells from blood. The CDR3 bases are TGTGCCAGCAGTTACTTCGCGGCAACTAATGAAAAACTGTTTTTT. This encodes CASSYFAATNEKLFF.